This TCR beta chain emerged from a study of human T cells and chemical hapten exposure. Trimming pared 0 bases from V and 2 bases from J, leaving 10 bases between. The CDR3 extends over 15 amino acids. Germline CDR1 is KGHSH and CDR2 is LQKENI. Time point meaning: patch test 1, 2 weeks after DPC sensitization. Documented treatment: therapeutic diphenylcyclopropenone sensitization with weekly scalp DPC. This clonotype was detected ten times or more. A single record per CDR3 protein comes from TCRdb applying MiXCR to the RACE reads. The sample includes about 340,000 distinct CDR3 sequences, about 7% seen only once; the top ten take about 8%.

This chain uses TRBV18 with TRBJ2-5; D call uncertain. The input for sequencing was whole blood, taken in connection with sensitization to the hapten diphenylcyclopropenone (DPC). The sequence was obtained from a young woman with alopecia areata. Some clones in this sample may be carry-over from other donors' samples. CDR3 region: CASSPPRTSQETQYF. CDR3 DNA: TGTGCCAGCTCACCACCGCGGACGTCTCAAGAGACCCAGTACTTC.